A selection of T cell receptor beta chains follows, all from one sample in a study of cytomegalovirus exposure and HLA in healthy donors. Libraries were prepared by immunoSEQ multiplex PCR; TCRdb keeps only in-frame clonotypes and omits some of them. The table has about 150,000 clones, roughly 83% seen once. Sequenced input: PBMCs. These TCRs come from a woman aged 18-29 years in good health and CMV-seronegative. Each CDR3 is given with its conserved first and last residue. Fields, in order: V gene, clone size, J gene, D gene, CDR3 protein, CDR3 DNA. D genes are given only for firm matches. The size of a clone is reported for some rows only, either as once, few or many, or as a class for expanded clones.

TRBV27	.	TRBJ1-5	.	CASSFDSNQPQHF	TGTGCCAGCAGTTTTGACAGTAATCAGCCCCAGCATTTT
TRBV29-1	.	TRBJ1-2	TRBD1	CSVAGGSNYGYTF	TGCAGCGTTGCAGGGGGGAGTAACTATGGCTACACCTTC
TRBV7-6	.	TRBJ2-7	TRBD1	CASSFGERQGLEQYF	TGTGCCAGCAGCTTCGGGGAACGACAGGGCCTCGAGCAGTACTTC
TRBV28	.	TRBJ1-5	TRBD1	CASITGQGNNQPQHF	TGTGCCAGCATCACCGGACAGGGCAACAATCAGCCCCAGCATTTT
TRBV27	.	TRBJ2-7	TRBD1	CASSSSSRDRAYEQYF	TGTGCCAGCAGTTCCTCCTCTCGGGACAGGGCCTACGAGCAGTACTTC
TRBV12-5	once	TRBJ1-2	.	CASGFSGDYGYTF	TGTGCTAGTGGTTTCTCAGGTGATTATGGCTACACCTTC
TRBV6-4	.	TRBJ2-5	TRBD2	CASSDGTSGGQETQYF	TGTGCCAGCAGTGACGGGACTAGCGGGGGCCAAGAGACCCAGTACTTC
TRBV10-1	.	TRBJ1-1	TRBD1	CASSEAPGQGSTEAFF	TGCGCCAGCAGTGAGGCGCCGGGACAGGGGTCCACTGAAGCTTTCTTT
TRBV19	.	TRBJ2-5	.	CASSASRETQYF	TGTGCCAGTAGCGCTAGCAGGGAGACCCAGTACTTC
TRBV7-8	.	TRBJ2-5	TRBD2	CASSFSGGRETQYF	TGTGCCAGCAGCTTCAGCGGGGGGCGGGAGACCCAGTACTTC
TRBV13	.	TRBJ1-4	TRBD1	CASSNRGNEKLFF	TGTGCCAGCAGTAACAGGGGGAATGAAAAACTGTTTTTT
TRBV28	once	TRBJ2-5	.	CASSLFLDVPEPETQYF	TGTGCCAGCAGTTTATTCCTAGACGTTCCGGAACCAGAGACCCAGTACTTC
TRBV11-2	.	TRBJ1-1	.	CASSSTWTALNTEAFF	TGTGCCAGCAGCTCCACGTGGACAGCTTTGAACACTGAAGCTTTCTTT
TRBV27	.	TRBJ2-1	TRBD1	CASTRQGGINEQFF	TGTGCCAGCACCCGACAGGGGGGGATCAATGAGCAGTTCTTC
TRBV5-1	.	TRBJ1-2	.	CASSTGSGLNYGYTF	TGCGCCAGCAGCACGGGTTCCGGTTTGAACTATGGCTACACCTTC
TRBV27	.	TRBJ2-7	TRBD1	CASSPQGVPYEQYF	TGTGCCAGCAGTCCACAGGGGGTACCCTACGAGCAGTACTTC
TRBV2	.	TRBJ1-1	TRBD1	CASSEEGARGTEAFF	TGTGCCAGCAGTGAAGAGGGGGCGCGAGGGACTGAAGCTTTCTTT
TRBV7-2	.	TRBJ2-7	.	CASSLGGGQKYEQYF	TGTGCCAGCAGCTTAGGAGGGGGACAAAAATACGAGCAGTACTTC
TRBV2	.	TRBJ1-1	.	CASSAQKLNTEAFF	TGTGCCAGCAGTGCGCAGAAATTGAACACTGAAGCTTTCTTT
TRBV18	.	TRBJ2-1	.	CASMPGLNNEQFF	TGTGCCAGCATGCCGGGACTTAACAATGAGCAGTTCTTC
TRBV27	.	TRBJ2-3	TRBD1	CASRETGGTDTQYF	TGTGCCAGCAGGGAGACAGGGGGAACAGATACGCAGTATTTT
TRBV27	.	TRBJ2-2	TRBD2	CASSAGETGELFF	TGTGCCAGCAGCGCGGGGGAGACCGGGGAGCTGTTTTTT
TRBV6-4	.	TRBJ2-5	TRBD1	CASSVAAGQGPETQYF	TGTGCCAGCAGTGTAGCTGCGGGACAGGGCCCGGAGACCCAGTACTTC
TRBV4-1	few	TRBJ1-3	.	CASSQGRTYSGNTIYF	TGCGCCAGCAGCCAAGGACGGACATACTCTGGAAACACCATATATTTT
TRBV6-1	.	TRBJ1-2	.	CASIEQTNYGYTF	TGTGCCAGCATCGAACAGACCAACTATGGCTACACCTTC
TRBV5-6	.	TRBJ1-6	.	CASSADRPSSYNSPLHF	TGTGCCAGCAGCGCTGACAGGCCGAGCTCCTATAATTCACCCCTCCACTTT
TRBV19	.	TRBJ1-5	.	CASSIETPGSNQPQHF	TGTGCCAGTAGTATAGAGACGCCGGGAAGCAATCAGCCCCAGCATTTT
TRBV5-1	.	TRBJ1-2	.	CASSQEDYGYTF	TGCGCCAGCAGCCAGGAGGACTATGGCTACACCTTC